This record looks at one T cell receptor beta chain sequence and its context. The source of the sample is a study of CD8 T cells in Susac syndrome. The CDR3 has 16 amino acids. The germline V gene encodes CDR1 LGHDT and CDR2 YNNKEL (reference sequence). Deletions cut 6 bases from V and 0 bases from J, with 12 bases between. A quantity of 0.5 to 1 ug RNA underwent reverse transcription using random hexamers. The immunoSEQ assay covered 54 Vbeta and 13 Jbeta segments for CDR3. TCRdb used MiXCR to reprocess the immunoSEQ multiplex PCR reads, holding one entry per CDR3 protein. The sample has under 200,000 distinct CDR3 sequences, 95% seen once.

The chain joins TRBV3-1 to TRBJ2-6; D call uncertain. Sequencing was carried out using CD4+ T cells from PBMCs. This TCR came from a human donor in good health. The CDR3 nucleotides read TGTGCCAGCAGTGGAGCGCTAGACTCTGGGGCCAACGTCCTGACTTTC. This translates into CASSGALDSGANVLTF.